This entry lists 30 T cell receptor beta chains sequenced from one sample in a study of beta chain features in type 1 diabetes (dated by TCRdb to between 2018 and 2020). The antigens these receptors bind are not known. Library generation was performed with the immunoSEQ multiplex PCR assay. The High Capacity cDNA Reverse Transcription Kit was used to reverse transcribe all of the isolated RNA, meaning that expressed TCRB transcripts were what got sequenced. TCRdb's version of the immuneACCESS table is confined to in-frame rearrangements and falls short of the full clone set. An unresolved V gene accounts for under half of the shortfall where checked; the remainder is of unknown origin. Recorded for this sample are more than 250,000 clones; about a fifth of them occurred a single time. Around 0.029% of the sample lies in the top ten. General conclusions and limits of the study: A moderate but significant shortening of TCRB CDR3 length was observed in type 1 diabetes patients in all four CD4+ subsets.

Sequencing was performed on naive CD4+ T cells from blood. Sample cell subset or site, as interpreted from the label and publication: true naive CD4+ T cells. The origin of the receptors is a middle-aged woman with type 1 diabetes.

CDR3 nucleotide sequence: TGTGCCAGCAGTCCAGGACAGGGGCAGAGCTATGGCTACACCTTC. Protein: CASSPGQGQSYGYTF. The chain joins TRBV27 to TRBJ1-2; 9 bases are a match to TRBD1. This CDR3 has 15 amino acids. The V segment lost 5 bases and the J segment 4 bases; nucleotides outside the gene matches: 8. CDR1 is MNHEY, CDR2 SMNVEV, per germline (reference sequence).

Remarks on this clone: The sample has other DNA sequences that encode this CDR3 too. The gene calls are TRBV4-3 and TRBJ1-2; 9 nucleotides line up with TRBD1. Trimming at V came to 1 base and at J to 5 bases, leaving 8 bases not matched to a gene. The CDR3 loop spans 16 amino acids. Per germline, CDR1 LGHNA and CDR2 YSLEER. CDR3 coding DNA: TGCGCCAGCAGCCAAGGTCCGGGACAGGGTAGTTATGGCTACACCTTC. Encoded protein: CASSQGPGQGSYGYTF.

This clone was detected a few times. This chain links TRBV2 with TRBJ1-1, with D uncertain. CDR1 is SNHLY and CDR2 is FYNNEI in the germline V gene. The CDR3 contains 11 residues. The CDR3 DNA reads as TGTGGAAAACGGAGGAACACTGAAGCTTTCTTT. Its translation is CGKRRNTEAFF.

This clone was counted between two and nine times. The genes are TRBV9 and TRBJ1-4; D is possibly TRBD1 (5 bases). Trimming pared 5 bases from V and 7 bases from J, leaving 15 bases between. The CDR3 spans 14 residues. CDR1 and CDR2 from the germline V gene are SGDLS and YYNGEE. The CDR3 here is CASSKTDRAEKLFF. DNA of the CDR3: TGTGCCAGCAGTAAGACAGACCGGGCTGAAAAACTGTTTTTT.

This clone has just a few counts. The chain recombines TRBV28 with TRBJ1-2; perhaps TRBD1 as D (6 bases). V lost 4 bases and J lost 2, with 20 bases in between. Germline-derived CDR1 and CDR2 are MDHEN and SYDVKM. The CDR3 consists of 17 residues. DNA of the CDR3: TGTGCCAGCAGTTCCCCCGGGGGAGGGGGGTCAAACTATGGCTACACCTTC. Protein product: CASSSPGGGGSNYGYTF.

This clone was counted between two and nine times. The V gene is TRBV9, the J gene TRBJ2-5; D remains unclear. CDR3 length equals 15 residues. Trimming stripped 1 base from V and 1 base from J, with 11 bases between. Germline V lookup: CDR1 SGDLS, CDR2 YYNGEE. CDR3 in DNA: TGTGCCAGCAGCGTACAGGCCCTTTCCCAAGAGACCCAGTACTTC. Its translation is CASSVQALSQETQYF.

The chain links TRBV20-1 to TRBJ1-1, with 7 bases identical to TRBD1. This CDR3 contains 11 residues. Germline CDR1 is DFQATT and CDR2 is SNEGSKA (reference sequence). After removal of 1 base from V and 7 bases from J, the junction contained 0 bases not matched to a gene. CDR3 region: CSARGTGEAFF. DNA of the CDR3: TGCAGTGCTAGAGGGACAGGTGAAGCTTTCTTT.

The rearrangement links TRBV25-1 to TRBJ2-2; TRBD1 agrees at 8 bases. The CDR3 runs to 15 residues. Per germline, CDR1 MGHDK and CDR2 SYGVNS. Trimming took 2 bases from V and 5 from J; bases not matched to a gene: 4. CDR3 loop: CASSETTGGTGELFF. In DNA form, the CDR3 reads TGTGCCAGCAGTGAAACTACAGGGGGAACCGGGGAGCTGTTTTTT. Looking up the rest from reference TRBV25-1 and TRBJ2-2 gives the full variable domain: EADIYQTPRYLVIGTGKKITLECSQTMGHDKMYWYQQDPGMELHLIHYSYGVNSTEKGDLSSESTVSRIRTEHFPLTLESARPSHTSQYLCASSETTGGTGELFFGEGSRLTVL.

This chain connects TRBV6-5 to TRBJ2-7; a possible D gene is TRBD1 (5 bases). Germline V gene data show CDR1 as MNHEY and CDR2 as SVGAGI. The CDR3 length is 15 residues. Trimming took off 0 bases at V and 0 bases at J, with 9 bases between the two ends. CDR3 protein: CASSYSRGHSYEQYF. The CDR3, as DNA: TGTGCCAGCAGTTACTCTAGGGGCCACTCCTACGAGCAGTACTTC.

This clone appeared a few times. The chain's CDR3 is CASSLEARGETQYF. CDR3 sequence (DNA): TGCGCCAGCAGCTTGGAGGCCAGGGGTGAGACCCAGTACTTC. This chain uses TRBV5-1 with TRBJ2-5, with D perhaps matching TRBD1 (6 bases). Germline CDR1 is SGHRS and CDR2 is YFSETQ. V shed 0 bases and J shed 5 bases, with 11 bases lying between them. The CDR3 runs to 14 residues. The full variable domain, completed using reference TRBV5-1 and TRBJ2-5, is KAGVTQTPRYLIKTRGQQVTLSCSPISGHRSVSWYQQTPGQGLQFLFEYFSETQRNKGNFPGRFSGRQFSNSRSEMNVSTLELGDSALYLCASSLEARGETQYFGPGTRLLVL.

J is TRBJ2-7 and V is TRBV13, with D perhaps matching TRBD1 (6 bases). Trimming left V 1 base short and J 6 bases short, with 22 bases between. This CDR3 comprises 17 residues. The germline V gene encodes CDR1 PRHDT and CDR2 FYEKMQ (reference sequence). The CDR3 sequence: CASSLARTGTSTPEQYF. CDR3 in DNA: TGTGCCAGCAGCTTAGCGAGGACGGGGACATCAACACCCGAGCAGTACTTC.

The chain employs TRBV30 and TRBJ2-2; D is undetermined. Germline CDR1 reads GTSNPN; CDR2 reads SVGIG (reference sequence). The CDR3 is 13 amino acids. The V and J ends lost 5 bases and 8 bases respectively, with 15 bases between them. The CDR3, as DNA: TGTGCCTGGCGGCCCGACTCGGAAGGGGAGCTGTTTTTT. Amino acid sequence: CAWRPDSEGELFF.

V usage is TRBV18 and J usage is TRBJ1-2; maybe TRBD1 (6 bases). Germline V lookup: CDR1 KGHSH, CDR2 LQKENI. This CDR3 has 15 amino acids. Deletions cut 3 bases from V and 1 base from J, with 12 bases between. The CDR3 region is CASSPRTDFNYGYTF. The CDR3 nucleotides are TGTGCCAGCTCACCCCGGACAGATTTTAACTATGGCTACACCTTC.

This rearrangement joins TRBV30 to TRBJ2-1, with TRBD2 as a possible D gene (6 bases). The CDR3 runs 17 residues. Germline V lookup: CDR1 GTSNPN, CDR2 SVGIG (reference sequence). V was clipped by 0 bases and J by 0 bases, with 15 bases between them. The DNA for the CDR3 is TGTGCCTGGAGTGTCACCATAGCGGCAAGCTCCTACAATGAGCAGTTCTTC. Amino acids: CAWSVTIAASSYNEQFF.

This clone came up a few times. J is TRBJ1-5 and V is TRBV2; TRBD1 agrees at 10 bases. Per the germline V gene, CDR1 is SNHLY and CDR2 is FYNNEI. Losses at the gene ends were 4 bases for V and 5 bases for J; bases not matched to a gene: 2. The CDR3 is made up of 14 amino acids. The CDR3 region is CASSAGQGDQPQHF. The DNA for the CDR3 is TGTGCCAGCAGTGCCGGACAGGGGGATCAGCCCCAGCATTTT.

The gene calls are TRBV9 and TRBJ2-1; D might be TRBD2 (6 bases). The length of the CDR3 is 16 residues. V lost 0 bases and J lost 10, with 20 bases in between. Germline V gene lookup returns CDR1 SGDLS and CDR2 YYNGEE. Here the CDR3 reads CASSVAWAGKGGEQFF. As DNA, the CDR3 is TGTGCCAGCAGCGTAGCATGGGCGGGAAAAGGTGGGGAGCAGTTCTTC.

This clone has just a few counts. The rearrangement uses TRBV9 and TRBJ2-7; TRBD1 matches 7 bases. Trimming took 7 bases from V and 7 from J; bases not matched to a gene: 17. Germline lookup yields CDR1 SGDLS and CDR2 YYNGEE. The CDR3 runs 15 residues. This chain's CDR3 is CASGLGDSRVGEQYF. In nucleotides, the CDR3 is TGTGCCAGCGGGCTGGGGGACAGTCGGGTTGGAGAGCAGTACTTC.

This clone was counted between two and nine times. The rearrangement joins TRBV2 to TRBJ1-2, with D tentatively TRBD1 (5 bases). CDR1 is SNHLY, CDR2 FYNNEI, per germline. Trimming took off 3 bases at V and 2 bases at J, with 7 bases between the two ends. CDR3 length: 13 amino acids. The CDR3 bases are TGTGCCAGCAGTGAGACAGAGAACTATGGCTACACCTTC. It translates to CASSETENYGYTF.

V is TRBV28 and J is TRBJ1-6; TRBD1 might be the D (5 bases). The germline gives CDR1 MDHEN, CDR2 SYDVKM. V lost 6 bases and J 7 bases, leaving 13 bases between the germline ends. The CDR3 is made up of 14 amino acids. The CDR3 loop is CASRTGYSNSPLHF. DNA of the CDR3: TGTGCCAGCAGAACAGGTTACTCCAATTCACCCCTCCACTTT.

J is TRBJ1-2 and V is TRBV5-1; TRBD1 aligns across 8 bases. CDR1 and CDR2 from the germline V gene are SGHRS and YFSETQ. V lost 3 bases to trimming and J lost 3 bases; unmatched junction nucleotides: 1. The CDR3 totals 13 residues. CDR3 sequence: CASSSQGDYGYTF. The CDR3 nucleotides are TGCGCCAGCAGCTCACAGGGGGACTATGGCTACACCTTC.

This CDR3 reads CASSARQGAGELFF. In DNA, the CDR3 is TGTGCCAGCAGCGCGCGACAGGGAGCCGGGGAGCTGTTTTTT. The rearrangement joins TRBV9 to TRBJ2-2, with 7 bases aligning to TRBD1. V lost 3 bases, J lost 6 bases, and 5 bases stayed unmatched. This CDR3 contains 14 residues. Looked up from germline, CDR1 is SGDLS and CDR2 is YYNGEE.

This clone was seen a handful of times. This sample also contains other DNA sequences that code for the same CDR3. This chain joins TRBV4-3 and TRBJ1-4, with no clear D. Looked up from germline, CDR1 is LGHNA and CDR2 is YSLEER. The V end lost 1 base, the J end lost 7 bases, and 4 bases lay between the germline ends. The CDR3 is 12 amino acids. CDR3 DNA sequence: TGCGCCAGCAGCCAAGGAGCTGAAAAACTGTTTTTT. Translated: CASSQGAEKLFF.

V is TRBV29-1 and J is TRBJ2-3, with 7 bases aligning to TRBD2. Germline assignment: CDR1 SQVTM and CDR2 ANQGSEA. This CDR3 has 13 residues. Trimming cost V 6 bases and J 0 bases; bases outside gene matches: 3. The CDR3 DNA reads TGCAGCGTCCCTAGCGGCAGCACAGATACGCAGTATTTT. It is translated as CSVPSGSTDTQYF.

V is TRBV4-1 and J is TRBJ2-7, with 9 bases lining up with TRBD2. The CDR3 is made up of 16 amino acids. V lost 0 bases, J lost 4 bases, and 7 bases stayed unmatched. Germline loops: CDR1 MGHRA, CDR2 YSYEKL. The CDR3 DNA reads TGCGCCAGCAGCCAAGAAGCTAGCGGGGCTATATACGAGCAGTACTTC. It encodes CASSQEASGAIYEQYF.

This clone has a handful of counts. The rearrangement joins TRBV4-3 to TRBJ1-4; no firm D call. V was shortened by 1 base and J by 4 bases, with 4 bases between the two germline ends. The CDR3 extends over 13 amino acids. The germline gives CDR1 LGHNA, CDR2 YSLEER. This CDR3 reads CASSQVFNEKLFF. CDR3 sequence (DNA): TGCGCCAGCAGCCAAGTCTTTAATGAAAAACTGTTTTTT.

This clone has only one observation. The gene calls are TRBV27 and TRBJ2-5; D is unresolved. CDR3 length: 12 amino acids. V lost 5 bases, J lost 5 bases, and 9 bases lay in between. Germline V gene sequence: CDR1 MNHEY, CDR2 SMNVEV (reference sequence). The CDR3: CASSPSRETQYF. DNA of the CDR3: TGTGCCAGCAGTCCATCGCGGGAGACCCAGTACTTC.

In its sample, this clone was seen a few times. V usage is TRBV28 and J usage is TRBJ2-4; D ambiguous. Trimming pared 8 bases from V and 0 bases from J, leaving 20 bases between. Germline V lookup: CDR1 MDHEN, CDR2 SYDVKM. The CDR3 has 17 amino acids. The CDR3 region is CASRTAGAYLAKNIQYF. The DNA of the CDR3 is TGTGCCAGCCGTACCGCTGGAGCCTACCTAGCCAAAAACATTCAGTACTTC. Combining the CDR3 with reference TRBV28 and TRBJ2-4 gives the whole variable domain DVKVTQSSRYLVKRTGEKVFLECVQDMDHENMFWYRQDPGLGLRLIYFSYDVKMKEKGDIPEGYSVSREKKERFSLILESASTNQTSMYLCASRTAGAYLAKNIQYFGAGTRLSVL.

This clone has more than one count but fewer than ten. V is TRBV10-3 and J is TRBJ2-7, with D maybe TRBD2 (5 bases). Germline assignment: CDR1 ENHRY and CDR2 SYGVKD. The CDR3 runs to 13 residues. Trimming pared 4 bases from V and 4 bases from J, leaving 11 bases between. CDR3 sequence (DNA): TGTGCCATCAGTGCCCCCCCGGGGTACGAGCAGTACTTC. Protein sequence: CAISAPPGYEQYF.

This clone was seen only a few times. The chain carries TRBV7-9 and TRBJ2-1, with D perhaps TRBD2 (5 bases). Trimming shortened V by 5 bases and J by 3 bases, and 11 bases separated the two germline ends. Germline values: CDR1 SEHNR, CDR2 FQNEAQ (reference sequence). The CDR3 sequence is 14 residues long. Here the CDR3 reads CASSILLDYNEQFF. The CDR3 DNA sequence: TGTGCCAGCAGCATACTACTAGACTACAATGAGCAGTTCTTC.

The chain employs TRBV9 and TRBJ2-1, with D possibly TRBD1 on 6 matching bases. Trimming left V 3 bases short and J 0 bases short, with 19 bases between. CDR3 length: 18 amino acids. Germline V gene lookup returns CDR1 SGDLS and CDR2 YYNGEE. For the CDR3, the DNA is TGTGCCAGCAGCGGACTTTACAGGGACCCGAGCTCCTACAATGAGCAGTTCTTC. Translated, it gives CASSGLYRDPSSYNEQFF.